The clone carrying this T cell receptor beta chain was seen once. The data originate from a study of blood T cell repertoires in COVID-19. Study information: Material from acute and convalescent COVID-19 was sourced from the United States, Italy and Spain. From T cells, B-cell-depleted T cells, or PBMCs came the material, which was cDNA or gDNA.

In the original workflow: Reference gene primer amplification gave nucleated cell count estimates. Data came from immunoSEQ multiplex PCR; TCRdb stores just in-frame clones and leaves some out. V and J calls and clone size are given by that table; D and trimming were obtained from the DNA. The profile shows 45,000 to 55,000 clones, roughly 87% of them singletons. Trimming took 3 bases from V and 1 from J, leaving 10 bases between them. CDR1 MDHEN and CDR2 SYDVKM come from the germline V gene. The CDR3 has 14 amino acids. This clonotype originated in a man aged 50 to 60 with active COVID-19. This rearrangement joins TRBV28 to TRBJ2-7; D unclear. The sequenced sample was peripheral blood. In nucleotides, the CDR3 is TGTGCCAGCAGTTTCAAGCGAACGTCCTACGAGCAGTACTTC. Amino acids: CASSFKRTSYEQYF.